This T cell receptor (beta chain) was sequenced for a study of cytomegalovirus exposure and HLA in healthy donors. Study findings and constraints: A later analysis linked a missense DCLRE1C variant to TCR beta V- and J-gene trimming.

V was pared by 3 bases and J by 9 bases, with 4 bases of the junction left unmatched. The CDR3 is made up of 13 amino acids. Germline loops: CDR1 LNHDA, CDR2 SQIVND (reference sequence). The PCR employed 60 Vbeta primers together with 13 Jbeta primers. Under the authors' procedure: Unique TCR beta chains totaled 65 million to 95 million in a later count, with around 11 million of them shared. The protocol was immunoSEQ multiplex PCR, while the TCRdb copy is restricted to in-frame clones and leaves out a portion. V and J calls and clone size are given by that table; D and trimming were obtained from the DNA. This table holds roughly 97,000 clones, 60% to 80% found once. A word on this clone: What it binds is not known.

The V call is TRBV19, the J call TRBJ1-5, with 8 bases that match TRBD1. The sample consisted of PBMCs. This sequence was found in a man between 60 and 75 years old in good health and CMV-seropositive. CDR3 sequence: CASSIGQGGPQHF. Here the CDR3 DNA reads TGTGCCAGTAGTATCGGACAGGGTGGGCCCCAGCATTTT.